The entry below describes one T cell receptor beta chain. At one of its ends the junction is not consistent with the germline gene, which may arise from a read error. The source of the sample is a study of T cells in Graves' hyperthyroidism and ophthalmopathy. Over 18 months, lack of ophthalmopathy progression marked Graves' hyperthyroidism as stable. This CDR3 comprises 11 residues. Germline V CDR1 and CDR2: MNHEY, SVGEGT. The source material, RNA transcripts, was used to amplify TCR beta CDR3 regions. The HTBI primer set was used in a first-round RT-PCR of the TCR CDR3. TCRdb re-derived calls from the multiplex PCR reads in MiXCR, one entry per CDR3 protein. This sample carries fewer than 800,000 distinct CDR3 sequences, about 15% of them seen once, and the ten largest clones take roughly 8%.

Material for sequencing was blood. The V and J genes are TRBV6-2 or TRBV6-3 and TRBJ1-2; maybe TRBD1 (5 bases). The TCR was taken from a man in his late teens or twenties with Graves' hyperthyroidism. The CDR3 DNA reads as TGTGCCAGCAGGGCAGGGATTGGCCACACCTTC. Its protein is CASRAGIGHTF.